The 5 T cell receptor beta chains below come from one sample, sequenced in a study of blood T cell repertoires in COVID-19. TCRdb keeps only in-frame clones here, not all; method: immunoSEQ multiplex PCR. This table has roughly 410,000 clones, around 89% appearing once. Sequencing was carried out using peripheral blood. All receptors derive from a man between 35 and 55 years old with acute or convalescent COVID-19.

The V and J genes are TRBV7-6 and TRBJ1-1; D is perhaps TRBD1 (5 bases). There are 15 residues in the CDR3. Germline V gene lookup returns CDR1 SGHVS and CDR2 FNYEAQ. The V gene lost 5 bases and the J gene lost 3 bases, with 16 bases spanning the gap. CDR3 sequence (DNA): TGTGCCAGCAGCCCGGGCGGGGGGACCTACACTGAAGCTTTCTTT. It specifies CASSPGGGTYTEAFF.

The chain employs TRBV7-3 and TRBJ2-7; D call uncertain. Trimming took 1 base from V and 0 from J, leaving 10 bases between them. The V gene's germline CDR1 is SGHTA and CDR2 FQGTGA. This CDR3 has 15 amino acids. In nucleotides, the CDR3 is TGTGCCAGCAGCTTAAGTCCCGTTAGCTCCTACGAGCAGTACTTC. It specifies CASSLSPVSSYEQYF.

This chain uses TRBV21-1 with TRBJ1-3; the D segment call TRBD1 is taken from the table without a DNA check. TRBV21-1 is labeled a pseudogene. This CDR3 is built from 19 residues. As DNA, the CDR3 is TGTGCCAGCAGGAAAACCGGGACAGGGGGCTTTTGGGCTGGAAACACCATATATTTT. It yields the protein CASRKTGTGGFWAGNTIYF.

The chain uses TRBV7-8 and TRBJ2-1; 14 bases map to TRBD2. This CDR3 comprises 18 residues. Germline loops: CDR1 SGHVS, CDR2 FQNEAQ. J gave up 2 bases and V 4 bases, and 7 bases lay outside the gene matches. The CDR3 DNA follows: TGTGCCAGCAGCTCGCTCCCGACTAGCGGGGGGGCCTACAATGAGCAGTTCTTC. It yields the protein CASSSLPTSGGAYNEQFF.

This chain connects TRBV5-1 to TRBJ2-1, with TRBD2 identical over 11 bases. The junction had 16 bases not matched to a gene; V was cut back by 6 bases and J by 5 bases. The length of the CDR3 is 18 residues. Germline-derived CDR1 and CDR2 are SGHRS and YFSETQ. The DNA of the CDR3 is TGCGCCAGCACCCCGACTAGCGGGGCTCTGTCTACCCACAATGAGCAGTTCTTC. Its protein is CASTPTSGALSTHNEQFF.